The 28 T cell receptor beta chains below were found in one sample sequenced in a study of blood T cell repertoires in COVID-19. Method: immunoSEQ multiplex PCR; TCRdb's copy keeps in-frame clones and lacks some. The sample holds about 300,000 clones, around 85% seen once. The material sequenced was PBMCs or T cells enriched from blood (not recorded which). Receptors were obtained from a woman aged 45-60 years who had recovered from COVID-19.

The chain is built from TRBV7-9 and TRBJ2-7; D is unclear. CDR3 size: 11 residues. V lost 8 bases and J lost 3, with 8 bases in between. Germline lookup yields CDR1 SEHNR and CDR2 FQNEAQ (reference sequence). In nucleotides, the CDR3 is TGTGCCAGCGCGGATGGCTACGAGCAGTACTTC. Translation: CASADGYEQYF.

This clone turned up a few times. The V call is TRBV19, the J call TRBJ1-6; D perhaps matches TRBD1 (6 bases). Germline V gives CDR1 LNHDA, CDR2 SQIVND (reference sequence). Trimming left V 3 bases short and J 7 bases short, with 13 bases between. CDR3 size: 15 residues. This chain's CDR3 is CASSMGTTKNSPLHF. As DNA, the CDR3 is TGTGCCAGTAGTATGGGGACAACAAAAAATTCACCCCTCCACTTT. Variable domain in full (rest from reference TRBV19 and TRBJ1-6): DGGITQSPKYLFRKEGQNVTLSCEQNLNHDAMYWYRQDPGQGLRLIYYSQIVNDFQKGDIAEGYSVSREKKESFPLTVTSAQKNPTAFYLCASSMGTTKNSPLHFGNGTRLTVT.

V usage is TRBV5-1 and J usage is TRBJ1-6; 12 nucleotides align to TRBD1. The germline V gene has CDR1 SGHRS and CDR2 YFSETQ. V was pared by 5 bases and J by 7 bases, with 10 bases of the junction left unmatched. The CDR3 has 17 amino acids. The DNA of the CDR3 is TGCGCCAGCAGGGAACGGGACAGGGGGCAAGGGAATTCACCCCTCCACTTT. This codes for CASRERDRGQGNSPLHF.

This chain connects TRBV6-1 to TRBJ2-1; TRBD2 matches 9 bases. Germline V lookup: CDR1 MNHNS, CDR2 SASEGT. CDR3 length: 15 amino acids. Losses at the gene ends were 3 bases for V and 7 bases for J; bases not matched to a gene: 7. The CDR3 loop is CASSEFSGSSNEQFF. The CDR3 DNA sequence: TGTGCCAGCAGTGAGTTTAGCGGGAGTAGTAATGAGCAGTTCTTC.

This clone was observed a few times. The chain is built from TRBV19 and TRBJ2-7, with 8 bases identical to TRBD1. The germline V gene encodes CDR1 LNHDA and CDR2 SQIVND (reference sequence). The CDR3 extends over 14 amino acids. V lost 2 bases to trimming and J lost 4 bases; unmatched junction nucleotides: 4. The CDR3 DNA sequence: TGTGCCAGTAGTATACAGGGGGCGCAATACGAGCAGTACTTC. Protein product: CASSIQGAQYEQYF.

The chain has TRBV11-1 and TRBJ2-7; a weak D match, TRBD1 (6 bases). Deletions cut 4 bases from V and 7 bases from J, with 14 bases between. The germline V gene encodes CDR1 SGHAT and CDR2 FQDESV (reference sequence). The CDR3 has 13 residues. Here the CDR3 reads CASSYRTGLEQYF. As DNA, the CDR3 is TGTGCCAGCAGCTATCGCACAGGGTTGGAGCAGTACTTC.

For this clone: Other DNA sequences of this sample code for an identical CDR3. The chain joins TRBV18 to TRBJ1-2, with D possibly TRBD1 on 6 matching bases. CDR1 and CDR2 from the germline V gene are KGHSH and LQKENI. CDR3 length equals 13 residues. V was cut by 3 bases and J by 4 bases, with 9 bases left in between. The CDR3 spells CASSPGQIYGYTF. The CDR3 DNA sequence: TGTGCCAGCTCACCGGGACAAATCTATGGCTACACCTTC.

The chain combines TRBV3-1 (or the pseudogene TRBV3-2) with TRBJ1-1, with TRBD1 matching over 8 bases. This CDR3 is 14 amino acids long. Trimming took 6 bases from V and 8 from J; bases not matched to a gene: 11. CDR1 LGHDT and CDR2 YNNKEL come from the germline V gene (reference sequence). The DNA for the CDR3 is TGTGCCAGCAGACCGACAGGGGAGGCTTCCGAAGCTTTCTTT. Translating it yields CASRPTGEASEAFF.

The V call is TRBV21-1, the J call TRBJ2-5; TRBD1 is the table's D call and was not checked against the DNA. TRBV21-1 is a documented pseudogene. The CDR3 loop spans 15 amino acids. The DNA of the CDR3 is TGTGCCAGCAGCAAAGAAAGAAGGGGCCGGCAGACCCAGTACTTC. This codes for CASSKERRGRQTQYF.

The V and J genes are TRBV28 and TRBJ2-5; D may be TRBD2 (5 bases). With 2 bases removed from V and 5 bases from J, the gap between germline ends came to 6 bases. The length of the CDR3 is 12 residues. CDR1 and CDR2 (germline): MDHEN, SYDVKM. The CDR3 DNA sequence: TGTGCCAGCAGTTTAAGCGGCGAGACCCAGTACTTC. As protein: CASSLSGETQYF.

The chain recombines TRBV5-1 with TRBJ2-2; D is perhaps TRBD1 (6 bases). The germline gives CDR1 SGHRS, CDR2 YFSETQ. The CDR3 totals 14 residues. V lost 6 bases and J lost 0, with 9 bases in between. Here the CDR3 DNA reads TGCGCCAGCATTGGACAGTCGAACACCGGGGAGCTGTTTTTT. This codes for CASIGQSNTGELFF.

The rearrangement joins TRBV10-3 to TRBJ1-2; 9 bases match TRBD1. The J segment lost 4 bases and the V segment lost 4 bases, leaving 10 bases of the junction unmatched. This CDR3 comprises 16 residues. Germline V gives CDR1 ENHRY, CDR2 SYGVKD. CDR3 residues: CAISGSPGQGIYGYTF. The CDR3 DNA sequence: TGTGCCATCAGTGGCTCACCGGGACAGGGAATCTATGGCTACACCTTC.

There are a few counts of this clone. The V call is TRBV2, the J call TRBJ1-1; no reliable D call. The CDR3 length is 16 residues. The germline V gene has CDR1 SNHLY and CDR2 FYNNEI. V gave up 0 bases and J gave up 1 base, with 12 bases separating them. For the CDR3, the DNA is TGTGCCAGCAGTGAAGCGTGGGCCCGCACGAACACTGAAGCTTTCTTT. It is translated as CASSEAWARTNTEAFF.

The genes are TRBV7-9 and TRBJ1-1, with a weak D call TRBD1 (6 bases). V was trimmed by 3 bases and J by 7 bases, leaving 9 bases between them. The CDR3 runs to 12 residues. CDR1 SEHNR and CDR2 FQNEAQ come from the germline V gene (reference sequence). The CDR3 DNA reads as TGTGCCAGCAGCTTTTCAGGGGTTGAAGCTTTCTTT. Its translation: CASSFSGVEAFF.

In DNA, the CDR3 is TGCGCCAGCAGCCAAGATTTTCGGGAATCCAGCTCCTACAATGAGCAGTTCTTC. Its translation: CASSQDFRESSSYNEQFF. The V call is TRBV4-1, the J call TRBJ2-1, with a possible D match to TRBD2 (5 bases). V was pared by 0 bases and J by 0 bases, with 15 bases between. Per the germline V gene, CDR1 is MGHRA and CDR2 is YSYEKL. The CDR3 spans 18 residues.

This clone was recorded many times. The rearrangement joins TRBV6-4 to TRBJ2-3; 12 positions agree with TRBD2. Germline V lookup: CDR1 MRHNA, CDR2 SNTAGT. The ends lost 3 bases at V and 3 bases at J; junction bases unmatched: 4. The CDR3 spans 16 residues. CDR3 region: CASSEASGGATDTQYF. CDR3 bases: TGTGCCAGCAGTGAGGCTAGCGGGGGGGCGACAGATACGCAGTATTTT.

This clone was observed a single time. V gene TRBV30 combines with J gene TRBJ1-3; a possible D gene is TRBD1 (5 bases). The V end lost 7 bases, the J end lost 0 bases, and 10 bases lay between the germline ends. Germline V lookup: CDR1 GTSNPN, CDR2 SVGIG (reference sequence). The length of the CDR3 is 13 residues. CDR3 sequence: CAFQGGSGNTIYF. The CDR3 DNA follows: TGTGCCTTTCAGGGTGGCTCTGGAAACACCATATATTTT.

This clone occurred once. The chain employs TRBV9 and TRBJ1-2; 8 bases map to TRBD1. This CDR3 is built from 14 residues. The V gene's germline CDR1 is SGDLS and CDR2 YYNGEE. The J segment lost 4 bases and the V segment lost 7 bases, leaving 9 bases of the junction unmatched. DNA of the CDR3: TGTGCCAGCGAGCGACTAACAGGGGGCTATGGCTACACCTTC. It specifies CASERLTGGYGYTF. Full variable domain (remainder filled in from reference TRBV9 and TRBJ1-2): DSGVTQTPKHLITATGQRVTLRCSPRSGDLSVYWYQQSLDQGLQFLIQYYNGEERAKGNILERFSAQQFPDLHSELNLSSLELGDSALYFCASERLTGGYGYTFGSGTRLTVV.

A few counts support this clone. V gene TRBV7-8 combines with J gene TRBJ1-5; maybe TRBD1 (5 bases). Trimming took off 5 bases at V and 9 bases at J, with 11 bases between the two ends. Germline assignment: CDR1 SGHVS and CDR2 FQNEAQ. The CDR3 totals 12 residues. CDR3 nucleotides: TGTGCCAGCAGCCCGAGGGGAGGGCCCCAGCATTTT. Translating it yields CASSPRGGPQHF.

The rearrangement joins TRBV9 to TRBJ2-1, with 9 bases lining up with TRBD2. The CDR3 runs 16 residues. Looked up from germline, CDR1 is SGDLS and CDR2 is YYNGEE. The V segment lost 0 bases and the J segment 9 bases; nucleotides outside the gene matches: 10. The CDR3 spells CASSVVAGGPRVEQFF. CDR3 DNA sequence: TGTGCCAGCAGCGTAGTTGCGGGAGGGCCTCGCGTTGAGCAGTTCTTC.

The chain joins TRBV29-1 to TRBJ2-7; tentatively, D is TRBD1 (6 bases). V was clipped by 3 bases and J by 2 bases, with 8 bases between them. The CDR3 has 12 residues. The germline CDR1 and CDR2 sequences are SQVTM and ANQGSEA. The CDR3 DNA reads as TGCAGCGTTGACAGGGGCCCCTACGAGCAGTACTTC. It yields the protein CSVDRGPYEQYF.

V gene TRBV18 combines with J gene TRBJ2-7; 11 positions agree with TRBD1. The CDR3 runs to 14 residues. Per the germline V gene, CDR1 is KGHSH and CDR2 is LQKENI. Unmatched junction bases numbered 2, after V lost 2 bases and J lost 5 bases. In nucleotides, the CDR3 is TGTGCCAGCTCACCATTGGGACAGGGGGACGAGCAGTACTTC. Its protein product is CASSPLGQGDEQYF. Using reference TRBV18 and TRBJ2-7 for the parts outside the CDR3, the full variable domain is NAGVMQNPRHLVRRRGQEARLRCSPMKGHSHVYWYRQLPEEGLKFMVYLQKENIIDESGMPKERFSAEFPKEGPSILRIQQVVRGDSAAYFCASSPLGQGDEQYFGPGTRLTVT.

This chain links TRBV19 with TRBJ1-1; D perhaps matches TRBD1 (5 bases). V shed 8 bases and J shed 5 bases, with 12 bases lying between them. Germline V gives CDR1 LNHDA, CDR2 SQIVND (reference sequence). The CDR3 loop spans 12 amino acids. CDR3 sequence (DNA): TGTGCCAGTTGCCAGGGTTTAACTGAAGCTTTCTTT. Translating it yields CASCQGLTEAFF.

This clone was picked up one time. The CDR3 sequence is CASSIQGGSAPGEPLHF. The CDR3 nucleotides are TGTGCCAGTAGTATCCAGGGTGGGTCCGCTCCGGGTGAGCCCCTCCACTTT. The chain joins TRBV19 to TRBJ1-6; maybe TRBD1 (5 bases). Germline V gene lookup returns CDR1 LNHDA and CDR2 SQIVND (reference sequence). The CDR3 spans 17 residues. Trimming took off 3 bases at V and 13 bases at J, with 25 bases between the two ends. Combining the CDR3 with reference TRBV19 and TRBJ1-6 gives the whole variable domain DGGITQSPKYLFRKEGQNVTLSCEQNLNHDAMYWYRQDPGQGLRLIYYSQIVNDFQKGDIAEGYSVSREKKESFPLTVTSAQKNPTAFYLCASSIQGGSAPGEPLHFGNGTRLTVT.

This CDR3 is CASSLLAGTDTQYF. The CDR3 DNA is TGTGCCAGCAGTTTATTGGCGGGCACAGATACGCAGTATTTT. The chain uses TRBV27 and TRBJ2-3; the D is unclear. Germline V gene lookup returns CDR1 MNHEY and CDR2 SMNVEV (reference sequence). The CDR3 is made up of 14 amino acids. The V end lost 1 base, the J end lost 1 base, and 6 bases lay between the germline ends.

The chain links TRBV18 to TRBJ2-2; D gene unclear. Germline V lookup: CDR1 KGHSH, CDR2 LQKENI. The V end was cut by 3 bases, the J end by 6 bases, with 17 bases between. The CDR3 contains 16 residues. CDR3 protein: CASSPTVAAGAGELFF. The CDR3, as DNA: TGTGCCAGCTCACCCACGGTGGCAGCCGGAGCCGGGGAGCTGTTTTTT. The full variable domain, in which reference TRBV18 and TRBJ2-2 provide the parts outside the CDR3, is NAGVMQNPRHLVRRRGQEARLRCSPMKGHSHVYWYRQLPEEGLKFMVYLQKENIIDESGMPKERFSAEFPKEGPSILRIQQVVRGDSAAYFCASSPTVAAGAGELFFGEGSRLTVL.

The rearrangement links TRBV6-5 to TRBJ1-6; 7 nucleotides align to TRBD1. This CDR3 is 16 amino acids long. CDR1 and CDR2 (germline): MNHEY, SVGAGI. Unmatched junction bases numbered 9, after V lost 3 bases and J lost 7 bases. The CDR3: CASSYSVTGSNSPLHF. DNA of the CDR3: TGTGCCAGCAGTTATTCTGTGACAGGGTCCAATTCACCCCTCCACTTT.

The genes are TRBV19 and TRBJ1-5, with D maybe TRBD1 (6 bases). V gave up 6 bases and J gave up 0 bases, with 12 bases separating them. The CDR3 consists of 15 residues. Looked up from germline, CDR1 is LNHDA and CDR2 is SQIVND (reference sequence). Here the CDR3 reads CASSWTEYSNQPQHF. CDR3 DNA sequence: TGTGCCAGTAGCTGGACAGAGTATAGCAATCAGCCCCAGCATTTT.